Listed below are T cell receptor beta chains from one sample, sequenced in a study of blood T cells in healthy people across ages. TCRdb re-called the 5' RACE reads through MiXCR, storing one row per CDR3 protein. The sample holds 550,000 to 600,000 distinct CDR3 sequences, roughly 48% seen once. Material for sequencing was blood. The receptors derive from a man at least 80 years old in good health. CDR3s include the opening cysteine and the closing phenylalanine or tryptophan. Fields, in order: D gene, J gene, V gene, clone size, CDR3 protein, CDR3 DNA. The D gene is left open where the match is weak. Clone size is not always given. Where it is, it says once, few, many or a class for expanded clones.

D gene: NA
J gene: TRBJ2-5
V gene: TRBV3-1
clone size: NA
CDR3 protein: CASSQGQVAAQYF
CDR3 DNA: TGTGCCAGCAGCCAAGGACAAGTTGCGGCCCAGTACTTC

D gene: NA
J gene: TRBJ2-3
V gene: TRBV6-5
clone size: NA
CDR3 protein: CASRTRTDTQYF
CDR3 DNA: TGTGCCAGCAGAACCCGCACAGATACGCAGTATTTT

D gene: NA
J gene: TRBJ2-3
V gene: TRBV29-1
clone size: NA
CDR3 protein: CSGRPSTDTQYF
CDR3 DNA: TGCAGCGGCAGGCCTAGCACAGATACGCAGTATTTT

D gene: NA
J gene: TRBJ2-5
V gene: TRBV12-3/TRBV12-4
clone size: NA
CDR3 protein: CASSTGQFQETQYF
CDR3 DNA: TGTGCCAGCAGTACCGGACAGTTTCAAGAGACCCAGTACTTC

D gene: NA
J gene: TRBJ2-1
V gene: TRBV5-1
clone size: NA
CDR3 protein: CASSLVAAYYNEQFF
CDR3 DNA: TGCGCCAGCAGCTTAGTGGCCGCCTACTACAATGAGCAGTTCTTC

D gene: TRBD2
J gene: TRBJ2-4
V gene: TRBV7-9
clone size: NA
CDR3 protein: CASSSSSGKNIQYF
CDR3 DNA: TGTGCCAGCAGCAGTTCTAGCGGGAAGAACATTCAGTACTTC

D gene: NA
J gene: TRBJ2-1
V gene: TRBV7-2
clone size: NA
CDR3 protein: CASSSQAGSYNEQFF
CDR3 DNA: TGTGCCAGCAGCTCACAAGCGGGCTCCTACAATGAGCAGTTCTTC

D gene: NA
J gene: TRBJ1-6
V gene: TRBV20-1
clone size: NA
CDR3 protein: CSAIRTARINSPLHF
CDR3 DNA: TGCAGTGCTATTCGGACAGCTAGGATTAATTCACCCCTCCACTTT

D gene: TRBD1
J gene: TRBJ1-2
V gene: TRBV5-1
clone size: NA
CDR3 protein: CASSRDRDGYTF
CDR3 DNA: TGCGCCAGCAGTCGGGACAGGGATGGCTACACCTTC

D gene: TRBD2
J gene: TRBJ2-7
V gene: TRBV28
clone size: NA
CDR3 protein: CASSLTSGNQEQYF
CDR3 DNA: TGTGCCAGCAGTTTAACTAGCGGCAACCAGGAGCAGTACTTC

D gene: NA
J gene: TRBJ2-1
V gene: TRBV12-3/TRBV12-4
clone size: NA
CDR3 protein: CASTPPSGVEQFF
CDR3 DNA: TGTGCCAGCACTCCACCCTCGGGGGTTGAGCAGTTCTTC

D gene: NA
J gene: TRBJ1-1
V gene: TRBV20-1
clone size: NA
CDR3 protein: CSANSVANTEAFF
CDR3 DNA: TGCAGTGCTAACTCGGTAGCGAACACTGAAGCTTTCTTT

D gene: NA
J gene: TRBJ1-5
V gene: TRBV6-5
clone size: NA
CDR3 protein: CASRRGSGSNQPQHF
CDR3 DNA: TGTGCCAGCAGACGGGGGAGCGGTAGCAATCAGCCCCAGCATTTT

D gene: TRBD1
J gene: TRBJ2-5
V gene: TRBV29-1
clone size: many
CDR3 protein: CSVERDRVGEQYF
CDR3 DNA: TGCAGCGTTGAAAGGGACAGGGTGGGGGAGCAGTACTTC

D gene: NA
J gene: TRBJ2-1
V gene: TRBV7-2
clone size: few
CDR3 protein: CASSLGGTINEQFF
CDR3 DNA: TGTGCCAGCAGCTTAGGGGGGACCATCAATGAGCAGTTCTTC

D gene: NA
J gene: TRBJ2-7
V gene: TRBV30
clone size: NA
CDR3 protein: CAWSVGGVYEQYF
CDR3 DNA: TGTGCCTGGAGTGTCGGCGGGGTTTACGAGCAGTACTTC

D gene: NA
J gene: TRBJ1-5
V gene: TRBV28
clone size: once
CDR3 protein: CASSKRRTGNSNQPQHF
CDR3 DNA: TGTGCCAGCAGTAAGAGAAGGACTGGGAATAGCAATCAGCCCCAGCATTTT

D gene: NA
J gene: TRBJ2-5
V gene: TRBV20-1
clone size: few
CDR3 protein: CSARVCSGVETQYF
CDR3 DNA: TGCAGTGCTAGAGTGTGTTCAGGGGTGGAGACCCAGTACTTC

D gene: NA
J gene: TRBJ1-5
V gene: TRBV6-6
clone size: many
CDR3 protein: CASSYEVINQPQHF
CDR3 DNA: TGTGCCAGCAGTTACGAAGTAATCAATCAGCCCCAGCATTTT

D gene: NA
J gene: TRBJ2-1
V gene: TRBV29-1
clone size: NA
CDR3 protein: CSVVRGGNEQFF
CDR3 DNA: TGCAGCGTTGTAAGGGGCGGCAATGAGCAGTTCTTC

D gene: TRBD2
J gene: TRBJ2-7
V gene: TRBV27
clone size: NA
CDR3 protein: CASSFRAGGPNLYEQYF
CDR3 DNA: TGTGCCAGCAGTTTCCGAGCGGGAGGGCCGAACCTCTACGAGCAGTACTTC

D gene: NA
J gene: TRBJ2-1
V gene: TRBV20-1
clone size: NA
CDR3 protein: CSARGEADEQFF
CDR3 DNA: TGCAGTGCTAGAGGAGAAGCAGATGAGCAGTTCTTC

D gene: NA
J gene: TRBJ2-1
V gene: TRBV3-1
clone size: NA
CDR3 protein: CASSQAWGYNEQFF
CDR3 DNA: TGTGCCAGCAGCCAAGCCTGGGGCTACAATGAGCAGTTCTTC

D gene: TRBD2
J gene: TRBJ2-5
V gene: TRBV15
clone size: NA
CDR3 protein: CATSRDLRAGSSGYNEQYF
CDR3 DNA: TGTGCCACCAGCAGAGATCTCCGGGCCGGGTCTAGCGGTTACAATGAGCAGTACTTC

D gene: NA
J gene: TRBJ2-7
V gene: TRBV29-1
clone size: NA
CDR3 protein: CSVDGSRGGHEQYF
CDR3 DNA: TGCAGCGTTGATGGGTCCAGGGGGGGCCACGAGCAGTACTTC

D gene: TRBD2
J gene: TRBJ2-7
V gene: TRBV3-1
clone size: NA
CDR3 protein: CASSPTGGRASYEQYF
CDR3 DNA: TGTGCCAGCAGCCCGACCGGCGGGAGAGCCTCCTACGAGCAGTACTTC

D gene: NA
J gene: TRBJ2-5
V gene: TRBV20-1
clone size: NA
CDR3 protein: CSASGHQETQYF
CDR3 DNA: TGCAGTGCTAGCGGACATCAAGAGACCCAGTACTTC

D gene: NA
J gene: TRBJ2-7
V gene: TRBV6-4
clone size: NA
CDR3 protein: CASSGRKVSYEQYF
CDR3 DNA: TGTGCCAGCAGTGGCAGGAAGGTCTCCTACGAGCAGTACTTC

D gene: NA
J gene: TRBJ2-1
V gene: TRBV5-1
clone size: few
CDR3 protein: CASSWRTAYNEQFF
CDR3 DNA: TGCGCCAGCAGCTGGCGGACAGCCTACAATGAGCAGTTCTTC

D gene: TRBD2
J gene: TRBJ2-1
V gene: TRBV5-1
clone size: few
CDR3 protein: CASSLEGLAGDTGGYNEQFF
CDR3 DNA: TGCGCCAGCAGCTTGGAGGGACTAGCGGGCGACACGGGGGGGTACAATGAGCAGTTCTTC

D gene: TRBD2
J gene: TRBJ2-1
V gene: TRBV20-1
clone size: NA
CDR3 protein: CSATLAGGHNEQFF
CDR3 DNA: TGCAGTGCCACTCTAGCGGGTGGGCACAATGAGCAGTTCTTC

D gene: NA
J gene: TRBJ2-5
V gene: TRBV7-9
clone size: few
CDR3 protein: CASSDYEETQYF
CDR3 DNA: TGTGCCAGCAGCGACTACGAGGAGACCCAGTACTTC

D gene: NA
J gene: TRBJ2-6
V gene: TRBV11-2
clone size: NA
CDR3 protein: CADAEVLGANVLTF
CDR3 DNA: TGTGCCGACGCCGAGGTTCTAGGGGCCAACGTCCTGACTTTC

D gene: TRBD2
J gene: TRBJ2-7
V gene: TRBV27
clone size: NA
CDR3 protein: CASSPTSGSLSYEQYF
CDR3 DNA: TGTGCCAGCAGTCCGACTAGCGGGAGTTTATCCTACGAGCAGTACTTC

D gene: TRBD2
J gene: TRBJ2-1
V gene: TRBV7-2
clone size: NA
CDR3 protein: CASSSSGSTVEQFF
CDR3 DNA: TGTGCCAGCAGCTCTAGCGGGAGTACGGTTGAGCAGTTCTTC

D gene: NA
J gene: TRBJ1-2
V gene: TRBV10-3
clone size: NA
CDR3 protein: CAISERGRANYGYTF
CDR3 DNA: TGTGCCATCAGTGAACGGGGCAGAGCTAACTATGGCTACACCTTC

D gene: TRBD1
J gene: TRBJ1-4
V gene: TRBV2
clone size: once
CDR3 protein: CASGRQGRPEKLFF
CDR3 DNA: TGTGCCAGCGGAAGACAGGGCCGGCCTGAAAAACTGTTTTTT

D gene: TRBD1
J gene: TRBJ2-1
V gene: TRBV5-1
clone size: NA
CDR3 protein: CASSSAGPGTDDNEQFF
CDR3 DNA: TGCGCCAGCAGCTCGGCCGGACCAGGGACAGATGACAATGAGCAGTTCTTC

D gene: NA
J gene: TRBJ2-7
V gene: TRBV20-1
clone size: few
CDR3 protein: CSAQEGSYEQYF
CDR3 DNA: TGCAGTGCTCAAGAGGGGTCCTACGAGCAGTACTTC

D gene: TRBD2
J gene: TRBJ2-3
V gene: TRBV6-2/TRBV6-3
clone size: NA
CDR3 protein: CASSYSLGLAEVLTDTQYF
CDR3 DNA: TGTGCCAGCAGTTATTCCTTGGGACTAGCAGAGGTCCTGACAGATACGCAGTATTTT

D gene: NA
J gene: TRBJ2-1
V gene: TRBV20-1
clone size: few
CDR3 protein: CSARTLRGRTYNEQFF
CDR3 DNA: TGCAGTGCTCGAACTCTCCGTGGGAGGACCTACAATGAGCAGTTCTTC

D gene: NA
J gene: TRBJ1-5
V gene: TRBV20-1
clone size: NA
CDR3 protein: CSARARNYDPQHF
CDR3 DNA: TGCAGTGCTAGAGCGCGGAACTACGATCCCCAGCATTTT

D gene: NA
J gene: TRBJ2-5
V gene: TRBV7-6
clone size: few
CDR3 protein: CASSPRPVQETQYF
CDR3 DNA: TGTGCCAGCAGCCCCAGACCTGTCCAAGAGACCCAGTACTTC

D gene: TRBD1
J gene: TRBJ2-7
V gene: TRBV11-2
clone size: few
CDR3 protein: CASSLGTTGQGFSYEQYF
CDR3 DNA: TGTGCCAGCAGCTTAGGAACGACGGGACAGGGTTTCTCCTACGAGCAGTACTTC

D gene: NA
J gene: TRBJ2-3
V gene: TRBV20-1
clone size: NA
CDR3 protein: CSARDVRLPEDTQYF
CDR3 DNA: TGCAGTGCTAGAGACGTGCGGCTCCCCGAAGATACGCAGTATTTT

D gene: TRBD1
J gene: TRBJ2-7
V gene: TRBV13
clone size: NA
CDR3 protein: CASSHGTAYEQYF
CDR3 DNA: TGTGCCAGCAGCCACGGGACAGCCTACGAGCAGTACTTC